This T cell receptor (beta chain) is drawn from a study of CD8 T cells in Susac syndrome. Sequencing of TCR beta, carried out with a high-throughput approach, was applied to CD8+ and CD4+ T cells from the blood. Patients with Susac syndrome fulfilled recently defined diagnostic criteria for definite or probable disease. Reverse transcription of roughly 0.5 to 1 ug RNA was performed with random hexamers. Amplification of the TCR beta CDR3 was carried out by immunoSEQ multiplex PCR, which spanned a total of 54 Vbeta and 13 Jbeta segments. TCRdb processed the immunoSEQ multiplex PCR reads anew with MiXCR; each CDR3 protein has one entry. Here the sample spans over 120,000 distinct CDR3 sequences, 85% to 95% being singletons. Trimming cost V 0 bases and J 0 bases, with 8 bases left between them. In germline, CDR1 is DFQATT, CDR2 SNEGSKA (reference sequence). The CDR3 contains 15 residues.

The sequenced sample was CD4+ T cells from PBMCs. V usage is TRBV20-1 and J usage is TRBJ2-2, with D tentatively TRBD2 (6 bases). This clonotype was sampled from a human donor with Susac syndrome. The CDR3 DNA reads as TGCAGTGCTAGAGACAGCGGGCCGAACACCGGGGAGCTGTTTTTT. Protein product: CSARDSGPNTGELFF.